A single sample is the source of the 13 T cell receptor beta chains below, sequenced in a study of T cells in Graves' hyperthyroidism and ophthalmopathy (dated by TCRdb to about 2019). Libraries were prepared through multiplex PCR. Instrument used: Illumina HiSeq 2000. Amplification of TCR beta CDR3 regions was carried out from RNA transcripts. The TCR CDR3 was subjected to a first round of RT-PCR using the HTBI primer set and the Qiagen OneStep RT-PCR kit. TCRdb reprocessed the public reads (quality trimming at Q25 with fastp, clone calling with MiXCR) and kept in-frame beta chains. For every CDR3 protein sequence, its rows merge into one entry that carries the most common genes and DNA. The sample has approximately 640,000 distinct CDR3 sequences on record, around a sixth of them singletons. Around 16% of the sample goes to the ten largest clones. The sample was blood. The receptor source for this set is a middle-aged man with Graves' hyperthyroidism.

In its sample, this clonotype was seen many times. V usage is TRBV5-8 and J usage is TRBJ1-2; TRBD1 is a possible D gene (6 bases). Trimming pared 3 bases from V and 3 bases from J, leaving 15 bases between. The CDR3 runs to 15 residues. Germline V gives CDR1 SGHTS, CDR2 YDEGEE. The CDR3 coding sequence is TGTGCCAGCAGCTATCTAACCGGGACACACTATGGCTACACCTTC. Protein sequence: CASSYLTGTHYGYTF.

Comments on this clonotype: One end of the junction varies from germline; a read error may be responsible. The V call is TRBV6-4, the J call TRBJ1-2; no reliable D call. Germline values: CDR1 MRHNA, CDR2 SNTAGT. This CDR3 is built from 14 residues. CDR3 coding DNA: TGTGCCAGCTGTGACTCGAGAGGACTCCGTGGCTACACCTTC. Encoded protein: CASCDSRGLRGYTF.

There are many counts of this clonotype. The gene calls are TRBV20-1 and TRBJ2-5; the D is unclear. Germline loops: CDR1 DFQATT, CDR2 SNEGSKA (reference sequence). This CDR3 contains 11 residues. The V end lost 3 bases, the J end lost 1 base, and 3 bases lay between the germline ends. CDR3 bases: TGCAGTGCTAGTTTCCAAGAGACCCAGTACTTC. Translation: CSASFQETQYF.

This clonotype was detected only a few times. The J gene is TRBJ1-2, the V gene TRBV18; TRBD1 aligns across 7 bases. Trimming cost V 3 bases and J 1 base; bases outside gene matches: 5. The germline CDR1 and CDR2 sequences are KGHSH and LQKENI. The CDR3 is made up of 15 amino acids. The CDR3 protein is CASSPPTGYNYGYTF. The CDR3 DNA sequence: TGTGCCAGCTCACCCCCGACAGGGTATAACTATGGCTACACCTTC.

This clonotype was recorded many times. V is TRBV30 and J is TRBJ2-1; TRBD1 matches at 8 bases. Germline values: CDR1 GTSNPN, CDR2 SVGIG (reference sequence). The CDR3 totals 14 residues. J lost 6 bases, V lost 4 bases, and 8 bases had no gene match. The CDR3, as DNA: TGTGCCTGGATGGGCGGACAGGGCGGCAATGAGCAGTTCTTC. Translating gives CAWMGGQGGNEQFF.

V and J are TRBV6-5 and TRBJ1-1, with D uncertain. The V gene's germline CDR1 is MNHEY and CDR2 SVGAGI. This CDR3 has 16 residues. V was clipped by 0 bases and J by 1 base, with 12 bases between them. The CDR3: CASSYSAPPPNTEAFF. The DNA of the CDR3 is TGTGCCAGCAGTTACTCGGCCCCACCGCCGAACACTGAAGCTTTCTTT.

The chain employs TRBV11-2 and TRBJ1-5, with 9 bases that match TRBD1. With 7 bases clipped from V and 0 bases from J, the junction kept 7 bases outside the gene matches. Germline V gene sequence: CDR1 SGHAT, CDR2 FQNNGV. CDR3 length: 16 amino acids. Written as DNA, the CDR3 is TGTGCCAGCACCTCCCGGGGACAGGGTAGCAATCAGCCCCAGCATTTT. It is translated as CASTSRGQGSNQPQHF.

This clonotype was recorded at least ten times. The chain employs TRBV19 and TRBJ2-1, with TRBD2 matching 8 bases. V lost 4 bases, J lost 2 bases, and 4 bases stayed unmatched. In germline, CDR1 is LNHDA, CDR2 SQIVND (reference sequence). The CDR3 loop spans 15 amino acids. The CDR3 coding sequence is TGTGCCAGTAGTAACGTCGGGAGGGCCTACAATGAGCAGTTCTTC. Translating gives CASSNVGRAYNEQFF.

Here the CDR3 DNA reads TGTGCCATCAGTGATTTGTTCCTTTCGATCTCAGGTGAAGCTTTCTTT. Encoded protein: CAISDLFLSISGEAFF. The chain links TRBV10-3 to TRBJ1-1, with D uncertain. There are 16 residues in the CDR3. V was cut by 3 bases and J by 7 bases, with 21 bases left in between. The germline V gene has CDR1 ENHRY and CDR2 SYGVKD.

At least ten counts were recorded for this clonotype. The rearrangement uses TRBV20-1 and TRBJ1-3; D gene uncertain. V lost 1 base to trimming and J lost 3 bases, with 10 bases between them. This CDR3 has 14 residues. Looked up from germline, CDR1 is DFQATT and CDR2 is SNEGSKA (reference sequence). The CDR3: CSARVGGRGNTIYF. As DNA, the CDR3 is TGCAGTGCTAGAGTTGGAGGTCGTGGAAACACCATATATTTT.

This clonotype came up a few times. The CDR3 DNA is TGTGCCAGCAGCCAAGAGGTCGGGACAGAATACGAGCAGTACTTC. Translated, it gives CASSQEVGTEYEQYF. The chain combines TRBV14 with TRBJ2-7, with TRBD1 identical over 7 bases. V lost 0 bases, J lost 4 bases, and 6 bases stayed unmatched. The V gene's germline CDR1 is SGHDN and CDR2 FVKESK. The CDR3 runs to 15 residues.

The chain employs TRBV29-1 and TRBJ2-1, with D possibly matching TRBD2 (6 bases). The CDR3 is 12 amino acids. Germline V gene data show CDR1 as SQVTM and CDR2 as ANQGSEA. The V gene lost 2 bases and the J gene lost 15 bases, with 17 bases spanning the gap. This CDR3 reads CSVENGDSGRFF. CDR3 nucleotides: TGCAGCGTTGAAAACGGGGACTCAGGGCGGTTCTTC.

This clonotype was detected many times. The V and J genes are TRBV10-3 and TRBJ1-1; no firm D call. Germline assignment: CDR1 ENHRY and CDR2 SYGVKD. The V and J ends lost 6 bases and 3 bases respectively, with 14 bases between them. The CDR3 loop spans 14 amino acids. The CDR3 region has the DNA TGTGCCATCAGCGCTAAGCGGAGGGACACTGAAGCTTTCTTT. Its protein product is CAISAKRRDTEAFF.